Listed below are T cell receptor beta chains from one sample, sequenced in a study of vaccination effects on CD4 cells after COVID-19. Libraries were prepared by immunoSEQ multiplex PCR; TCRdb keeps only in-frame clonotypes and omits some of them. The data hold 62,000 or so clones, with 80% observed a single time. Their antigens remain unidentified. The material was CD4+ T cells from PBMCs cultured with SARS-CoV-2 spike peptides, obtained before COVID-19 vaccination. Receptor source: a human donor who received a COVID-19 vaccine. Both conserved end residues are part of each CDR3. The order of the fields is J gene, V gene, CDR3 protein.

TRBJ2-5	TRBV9	CASSLSQETQYF
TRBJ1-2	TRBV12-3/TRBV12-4	CASSYQVYGYTF
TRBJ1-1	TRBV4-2	CASSRTTLAANTEAFF
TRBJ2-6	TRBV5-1	CASSSGGQGSKSGANVLTF
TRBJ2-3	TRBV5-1	CASRELADTQYF
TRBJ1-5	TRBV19	CASSLLGTQSNQPQHF
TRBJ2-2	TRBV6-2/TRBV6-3	CASSDETAISELFF
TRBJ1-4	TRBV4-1	CASSQAGLNNEKLFF
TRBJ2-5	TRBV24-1	CATSDHGTGGQETQYF
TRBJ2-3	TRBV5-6	CASSGKTGSSTDTQYF
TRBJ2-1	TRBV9	CASSVGGTYNEQFF
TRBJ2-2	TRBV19	CASTPLTRYGELFF
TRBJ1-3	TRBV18	CASSPGPASSGNTIYF
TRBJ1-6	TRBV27	CASRGGASYNSPLHF
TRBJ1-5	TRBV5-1	CASSSEGNQPQHF
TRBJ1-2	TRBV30	CAWTKQGRALYGYTF
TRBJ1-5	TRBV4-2	CASSHRIRPENSNQPQHF
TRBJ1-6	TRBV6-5	CASRSELFDSPLHF
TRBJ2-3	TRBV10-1	CASSVGRDFTDTQYF
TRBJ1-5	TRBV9	CASSVGTGKQPQHF
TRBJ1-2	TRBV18	CASSPPAALGYTF
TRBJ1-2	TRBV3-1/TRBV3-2	CASSQDQRQGRPRYGYTF
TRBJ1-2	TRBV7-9	CASSLDSGYGYTF
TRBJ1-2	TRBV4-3	CASSQQLGLLDGGYTF
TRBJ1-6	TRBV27	CASSLAGQRGNSPLHF
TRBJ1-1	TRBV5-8	CASSLGRAFF
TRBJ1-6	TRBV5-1	CASSRDGNNSPLHF
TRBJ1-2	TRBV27	CASSSLGTGSYGYTF
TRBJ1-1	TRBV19	CASRGRAEAFF
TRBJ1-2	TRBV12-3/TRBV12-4	CASSLGGSRSYTF
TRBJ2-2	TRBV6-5	CASRRTGDTGELFF
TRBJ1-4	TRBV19	CASSTGATGEKLFF
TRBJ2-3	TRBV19	CASRRAGGSDTQYF